The clone carrying this T cell receptor (beta chain) was seen a single time. Its target is unknown. This record comes from a study of cytomegalovirus exposure and HLA in healthy donors. Study-level points and caveats: As confirmed in vitro, three CMV-associated chains were specific for CMV antigens. The study listed under 200 cytomegalovirus-associated TCR beta chains.

The CDR3 covers 15 residues. V shed 1 base and J shed 6 bases, with 13 bases lying between them. Assay used: immunoSEQ multiplex PCR; TCRdb lists only in-frame clones, some missing. Of around 150,000 clones listed, less than 95% are singletons. The donors were part of the validation cohort of 120 or so subjects. That cohort was separate from the first cohort, which comprised about 730 subjects. The sequence was obtained from a woman aged 18-29 years in good health and CMV-seropositive. The V and J genes are TRBV23-1 and TRBJ2-1, with a weak D call TRBD1 (6 bases). TRBV23-1 qualifies as an ORF whose function is uncertain. The sequencing sample was made of PBMCs. Written as DNA, the CDR3 is TGCGCCAGCAGTCAATGGACAGAAAGGGGCAATGAGCAGTTCTTC. Protein product: CASSQWTERGNEQFF.